These 14 T cell receptor beta chains share one sample of origin, sequenced in a study of CD8 T cells in Susac syndrome. A quantity of roughly 0.5 to 1 ug RNA underwent reverse transcription using random hexamers. MiXCR was run by TCRdb on the immunoSEQ multiplex PCR reads, yielding one entry per CDR3 protein. Of roughly 130,000 distinct CDR3 sequences in the sample, around 96% were seen once. The source material was CD4+ T cells from PBMCs. All receptors derive from a human donor in good health.

The rearrangement joins TRBV5-1 to TRBJ1-2; 8 bases map to TRBD1. The CDR3 sequence is 14 residues long. V dropped 1 base and J dropped 4; count of bases not matched to a gene: 3. Per germline, CDR1 SGHRS and CDR2 YFSETQ. CDR3 nucleotides: TGCGCCAGCAGCTTGTCAACAGGGGGCTATGGCTACACCTTC. Translated, it gives CASSLSTGGYGYTF. Complete variable domain (other parts from reference TRBV5-1 and TRBJ1-2): KAGVTQTPRYLIKTRGQQVTLSCSPISGHRSVSWYQQTPGQGLQFLFEYFSETQRNKGNFPGRFSGRQFSNSRSEMNVSTLELGDSALYLCASSLSTGGYGYTFGSGTRLTVV.

The genes are TRBV5-1 and TRBJ2-3, with TRBD2 matching over 8 bases. Losses at the gene ends were 5 bases for V and 3 bases for J; bases not matched to a gene: 2. The CDR3 covers 13 residues. Germline-derived CDR1 and CDR2 are SGHRS and YFSETQ. CDR3 DNA sequence: TGCGCCAGCAGGCGGGGGGCGACAGATACGCAGTATTTT. This encodes CASRRGATDTQYF.

V is TRBV7-9 and J is TRBJ2-3; D is ambiguous. The V and J ends lost 1 base and 7 bases respectively, with 6 bases between them. CDR3 length: 12 amino acids. CDR1 is SEHNR, CDR2 FQNEAQ, per germline (reference sequence). CDR3: CASSLVGNTQYF. The CDR3 nucleotides are TGTGCCAGCAGCTTAGTCGGCAATACGCAGTATTTT. The entire variable domain, with the rest obtained from reference TRBV7-9 and TRBJ2-3, is as follows: DTGVSQNPRHKITKRGQNVTFRCDPISEHNRLYWYRQTLGQGPEFLTYFQNEAQLEKSRLLSDRFSAERPKGSFSTLEIQRTEQGDSAMYLCASSLVGNTQYFGPGTRLTVL.

The chain carries TRBV23-1 and TRBJ1-2; 7 bases line up with TRBD1. TRBV23-1 is sorted into the ORF group, with uncertain function. This CDR3 contains 13 residues. V lost 6 bases, J lost 6 bases, and 7 bases stayed unmatched. Here the CDR3 reads CASRRGGDDGYTF. Written as DNA, the CDR3 is TGCGCCAGCAGAAGAGGGGGCGATGATGGCTACACCTTC.

This sequence joins TRBV7-9 and TRBJ2-5; 7 bases align to TRBD1. CDR3 size: 14 residues. CDR1 and CDR2 from the germline V gene are SEHNR and FQNEAQ (reference sequence). The V and J ends lost 4 bases and 2 bases, in that order; junction bases with no gene match: 4. In DNA, the CDR3 is TGTGCCAGCAGCTCGGGACAGACTCAAGAGACCCAGTACTTC. Translation gives CASSSGQTQETQYF. Filled out from reference TRBV7-9 and TRBJ2-5, the complete variable domain reads DTGVSQNPRHKITKRGQNVTFRCDPISEHNRLYWYRQTLGQGPEFLTYFQNEAQLEKSRLLSDRFSAERPKGSFSTLEIQRTEQGDSAMYLCASSSGQTQETQYFGPGTRLLVL.

This chain joins TRBV5-1 and TRBJ2-1, with 7 bases that match TRBD2. CDR3 length equals 16 residues. V gave up 2 bases and J gave up 1 base; unmatched junction bases: 6. CDR1 and CDR2 (germline): SGHRS, YFSETQ. CDR3 in amino acids: CASSFGGGPSYNEQFF. CDR3 in DNA: TGCGCCAGCAGCTTCGGGGGAGGGCCGTCCTACAATGAGCAGTTCTTC.

The chain has TRBV5-6 and TRBJ2-5; no clear D. The CDR3 covers 16 residues. V gave up 0 bases and J gave up 0 bases, with 12 bases separating them. CDR1 is SGHDT and CDR2 is YYEEEE in the germline V gene. The CDR3 here is CASSLGAQANQETQYF. CDR3 DNA: TGTGCCAGCAGCTTGGGGGCCCAAGCGAACCAAGAGACCCAGTACTTC.

The chain combines TRBV7-2 with TRBJ2-3, with 14 bases aligning to TRBD2. V shed 1 base, J shed 5 bases, and the junction held 2 bases outside the gene matches. This CDR3 spans 16 amino acids. Germline assignment: CDR1 SGHTA and CDR2 FQGNSA. CDR3 coding DNA: TGTGCCAGCAGCTTAGGGGGACTAGCGGGAGTAGATACGCAGTATTTT. Translated, it gives CASSLGGLAGVDTQYF.

The genes are TRBV6-1 and TRBJ2-2; D unresolved. Germline-derived CDR1 and CDR2 are MNHNS and SASEGT. V gave up 4 bases and J gave up 8 bases, with 11 bases separating them. The length of the CDR3 is 13 residues. The CDR3 here is CASSVIFPGELFF. The CDR3 DNA sequence: TGTGCCAGCAGTGTTATATTCCCGGGGGAGCTGTTTTTT.

The chain combines TRBV6-1 with TRBJ2-1; D gene ambiguous. CDR1 and CDR2 from the germline V gene are MNHNS and SASEGT. There are 11 residues in the CDR3. V dropped 7 bases and J dropped 10 bases, with 11 bases sitting between them. DNA of the CDR3: TGTGCCAGCACCATACATGGGGAGCAGTTCTTC. This gives the protein CASTIHGEQFF.

The chain links TRBV14 to TRBJ1-1; D is unclear. Germline V CDR1 and CDR2: SGHDN, FVKESK. The CDR3 extends over 13 amino acids. V gave up 1 base and J gave up 0 bases, with 3 bases separating them. CDR3 in amino acids: CASSQGMNTEAFF. The CDR3 DNA follows: TGTGCCAGCAGCCAAGGCATGAACACTGAAGCTTTCTTT.

This clonotype was observed once. The CDR3 here is CASSMGQGRHEQYF. For the CDR3, the DNA is TGTGCCAGTAGTATGGGGCAGGGGCGCCACGAGCAGTACTTC. V usage is TRBV19 and J usage is TRBJ2-7; perhaps TRBD1 as D (6 bases). CDR3 length: 14 amino acids. CDR1 is LNHDA, CDR2 SQIVND, per germline (reference sequence). Between the trimmed V and J ends, which lost 3 bases and 5 bases, there was a span of 14 bases.

The table lists this clonotype with a few counts. Written as DNA, the CDR3 is TGTGCCAGCAGCCCTGTTGCCGATGAGCAGTTCTTC. Amino acids: CASSPVADEQFF. The rearrangement links TRBV7-9 to TRBJ2-1; D uncertain. The germline CDR1 and CDR2 sequences are SEHNR and FQNEAQ (reference sequence). Trimming removed 5 bases at V and 8 bases at J, with 10 bases between. The CDR3 loop spans 12 amino acids.

In DNA form, the CDR3 reads TGCAGCGCGGACAGGACTTATGGCTACACCTTC. This gives the protein CSADRTYGYTF. The chain uses TRBV29-1 and TRBJ1-2; 7 positions match TRBD1. This CDR3 spans 11 amino acids. In germline, CDR1 is SQVTM, CDR2 ANQGSEA. V lost 7 bases, J lost 5 bases, and 4 bases stayed unmatched. Based on the CDR3 plus reference TRBV29-1 and TRBJ1-2, the full variable domain is SAVISQKPSRDICQRGTSLTIQCQVDSQVTMMFWYRQQPGQSLTLIATANQGSEATYESGFVIDKFPISRPNLTFSTLTVSNMSPEDSSIYLCSADRTYGYTFGSGTRLTVV.